This record looks at one T cell receptor (beta chain) sequence and its context. Its target is unknown. Amplification used 60 Vbeta primers and 13 Jbeta primers. Profiling relied on immunoSEQ multiplex PCR, and the TCRdb table lists in-frame clones only, not all of them. The sample shows around 62,000 clones, around 77% of them seen only once. The data belong to a study of cytomegalovirus exposure and HLA in healthy donors. General study findings and limits: The presence/absence work took it that sequencing depth was about the same across donors.

This CDR3 is built from 13 residues. CDR1 is GTSNPN and CDR2 is SVGIG in the germline V gene (reference sequence). Trimming pared 1 base from V and 4 bases from J, leaving 10 bases between. The clonotype originates from a male donor in good health and CMV-seropositive. V gene TRBV30 combines with J gene TRBJ1-2; D unresolved. The sequencing input was PBMCs. The CDR3 reads CAWSGRGFYGYTF. CDR3 DNA sequence: TGTGCCTGGAGTGGTAGAGGATTCTATGGCTACACCTTC.